This paragraph reports one T cell receptor (beta chain). This clonotype occurred a few times. The antigen this receptor binds is unknown. One base away there is no much larger clone; base qualities are not given. These data belong to a study of T-cell memory formation after mild COVID-19 (dated by TCRdb to about 2021). Broadly, across the study: TCR sequence clusters from the two donors were found to be largely donor specific. Two young, previously healthy adult volunteers made up the cohort, one male and one female. In a couple of donors, T-cell clones that expanded and contracted after mild COVID-19 were followed by sequencing TCRalpha and TCRbeta repertoires longitudinally. Broader findings and caveats from the paper: Clones contracting from day 15 to 85 had balanced CD4/CD8 phenotypes, while a second wave expanding from day 15 to 37 was biased towards CD4+. Contracting CD4+ clones were located mainly in the CM and EM memory subsets, whereas CD8+ clones were found to be enriched in EMRA. SARS-CoV-2 specificity of the second-wave clones peaking on day 37 was not confirmed. Only a couple of mild cases were covered in the study, and larger cohorts including severe cases with pre-infection samples were considered necessary. The detection of some responding clones in pre-infection memory suggests that pre-existing cross-reactive memory T cells joined the SARS-CoV-2 response.

PBMCs were isolated by Ficoll-Paque density gradient centrifugation. Data came from an Illumina NovaSeq 6000. TCRalpha and TCRbeta cDNA libraries were constructed by 5'RACE with constant-segment primers, with sample barcodes and unique molecular identifiers being introduced. Trizol reagent was used to extract RNA from every sample. Libraries were amplified in two PCR steps, with a second sample barcode and Illumina TruSeq adapters added in the second step. Libraries were sequenced on an Illumina NovaSeq with 2 x 150 bp paired-end reads. The authors' analysis ran thus. Reads were demultiplexed and collapsed into UMI-guided consensus sequences with migec v1.2.7. Using mixcr v2.1.11, the UMI consensuses were aligned to TRA and TRB V and J templates and assembled into clonotypes. Clonotypes were classified as expanded or contracted when called significant by both edgeR and NoisET, with noise models trained on biological replicates. edgeR calls used a false discovery rate-adjusted p below 0.01 and a log2 fold-change threshold of 1. As an exploratory analysis of dynamics, PCA with hierarchical clustering was applied to max-normalized trajectories of the 1000 most abundant clonotypes. Each responding clone was given a CD4 or CD8 phenotype based on the CD4+ and CD8+ repertoires, which had been sequenced separately. In TCRdb, the public reads were trimmed at Q25 with fastp and aligned with MiXCR, with productive beta chains retained. Rows with one shared CDR3 protein collapse into an entry with the most common genes and DNA. The V and J calls follow TCRdb's processing rather than the paper's. Here the sample has 90,000 to 120,000 distinct CDR3 sequences; 8.5% to 14% occur a single time. The ten biggest clones cover roughly two fifths of the sample.

Relative to germline, V is 5 bases shorter and J is 3 bases shorter, with 11 bases between their ends. The CDR1 and CDR2 encoded by the germline V gene (reference sequence) are MNHNY and SVGAGI. The CDR3 goes from the cysteine to the phenylalanine over 14 residues. Solely the CDR3 DNA is kept, with 42 bases framed from the first base. The sequence links TRBV6-6 to TRBJ1-3, with the D segment identity uncertain. This sequence was found in a man between 18 and 29 years old who had mild COVID-19 (a few samples of this study predate the infection). The sample titles of this study are shuffled in the database, so cell type and time point are left out; the donor was told from shared clones. Sequenced: PBMCs or a T cell subset sorted from them (not recorded which). The DNA is TGTGCCAGCAGTCCAACGAGCTTTGGAAACACCATATATTTT. This translates into CASSPTSFGNTIYF.